Here is one T cell receptor (beta chain) with its context. Under the authors' procedure: Amplification with reference gene primers provided the estimates of nucleated cell counts. Method: immunoSEQ multiplex PCR; TCRdb's copy keeps in-frame clones and lacks some. From that table come the V and J calls and clone size; the DNA was used to work out D and trimming. The sample carries 45,000 to 65,000 clones, 85% to 95% recorded once. Per germline, CDR1 LNHDA and CDR2 SQIVND (reference sequence). CDR3 length: 13 amino acids. With V trimmed by 10 bases and J by 2 bases, 5 bases remained unmatched. This sample is part of a study of blood T cell repertoires in COVID-19. Study overall: There were acute and convalescent COVID-19 samples, and they came from the United States, Italy and Spain. PBMCs, B-cell-depleted T cells, or T cells provided the cDNA or gDNA that made up the material.

The sample consisted of peripheral blood. This receptor was obtained from a man over 45 with acute or convalescent COVID-19. This sequence joins TRBV19 and TRBJ2-7; 10 bases fit TRBD1. The CDR3 coding sequence is TGTGCCATTGGACAGGGGGGAACCTACGAGCAGTACTTC. Protein: CAIGQGGTYEQYF. The entire variable domain, with the rest obtained from reference TRBV19 and TRBJ2-7, is as follows: DGGITQSPKYLFRKEGQNVTLSCEQNLNHDAMYWYRQDPGQGLRLIYYSQIVNDFQKGDIAEGYSVSREKKESFPLTVTSAQKNPTAFYLCAIGQGGTYEQYFGPGTRLTVT.